This passage covers 24 T cell receptor beta chains from one sample sequenced in a study of kidney transplant recipient with SARS-CoV-2 infection. A single record per CDR3 protein comes from TCRdb applying MiXCR to the reads. The sample comprises 250,000 or so distinct CDR3 sequences, about 28% of which are singletons, and roughly 7% rests with the top ten. The sequenced sample was a blood sample, obtained at baseline and on roughly day 110 from a kidney transplant recipient. The source of these receptors is a male patient aged 25-45 years who had COVID-19 and was a kidney transplant recipient. The graft donor may be the source of some T cells.

This clonotype has ten or more counts. V usage is TRBV20-1 and J usage is TRBJ1-1; tentatively, D is TRBD1 (6 bases). The CDR3 totals 13 residues. Germline V gives CDR1 DFQATT, CDR2 SNEGSKA (reference sequence). Trimming left V 5 bases short and J 1 base short, with 11 bases between. The CDR3 DNA is TGCAGTGCTGGGGGGGCTGGGAACACTGAAGCTTTCTTT. Protein: CSAGGAGNTEAFF.

This clonotype was seen a handful of times. J is TRBJ2-3 and V is TRBV6-2 or TRBV6-3, with 7 positions matching TRBD1. The length of the CDR3 is 13 residues. Germline V lookup: CDR1 MNHEY, CDR2 SVGEGT. The junction had 5 bases not matched to a gene; V was cut back by 11 bases and J by 0 bases. The CDR3 nucleotides read TGTGCCGCAGGGGACAGTAGCACAGATACGCAGTATTTT. Protein product: CAAGDSSTDTQYF.

This clonotype was recorded at least ten times. V gene TRBV6-5 combines with J gene TRBJ1-3; D remains unclear. The CDR3 runs to 14 residues. CDR1 MNHEY and CDR2 SVGAGI come from the germline V gene. V was trimmed by 7 bases and J by 9 bases, leaving 19 bases between them. CDR3: CASKLWRESATIYF. CDR3 bases: TGTGCCAGCAAACTTTGGCGAGAGTCAGCCACCATATATTTT.

In this sample, this clonotype turned up many times. This rearrangement joins TRBV3-1 to TRBJ2-2; D might be TRBD1 (5 bases). This CDR3 has 18 amino acids. V dropped 5 bases and J dropped 5 bases, with 24 bases sitting between them. The V gene's germline CDR1 is LGHDT and CDR2 YNNKEL (reference sequence). This chain's CDR3 is CASSTGNPISGLTGELFF. The CDR3 bases are TGTGCCAGCAGCACAGGCAATCCCATTTCAGGCTTGACCGGGGAGCTGTTTTTT.

This clonotype showed up just once. Germline and junction disagree at one end, which may indicate a read error. This rearrangement joins TRBV6-6 to TRBJ1-3; D is unclear. Germline CDR1 MNHNY, CDR2 SVGAGI (reference sequence). The length of the CDR3 is 16 residues. The CDR3 reads CASTPLGFYSRNTIYF. The CDR3 DNA reads TGTGCCAGCACCCCTTTAGGTTTCTACTCTCGAAACACCATATATTTT.

The chain carries TRBV9 and TRBJ2-1; 14 nucleotides line up with TRBD2. The CDR3 is 18 residues long. The germline V gene encodes CDR1 SGDLS and CDR2 YYNGEE. The junction had 11 bases not matched to a gene; V was cut back by 0 bases and J by 9 bases. The CDR3 reads CASSVVGTSGSGWVEQFF. The DNA of the CDR3 is TGTGCCAGCAGCGTAGTGGGGACTAGCGGGAGCGGGTGGGTTGAGCAGTTCTTC.

Many counts were recorded for this clonotype. The chain joins TRBV5-1 to TRBJ2-7; 14 positions match TRBD2. CDR1 and CDR2 from the germline V gene are SGHRS and YFSETQ. J lost 3 bases, V lost 6 bases, and 5 bases had no gene match. CDR3 length: 15 amino acids. CDR3 bases: TGCGCCAGCACCCGGACTAGCGGGAGGAGCTACGAGCAGTACTTC. Its translation is CASTRTSGRSYEQYF.

Many counts were recorded for this clonotype. The genes are TRBV20-1 and TRBJ2-1, with 12 bases identical to TRBD1. The CDR3 length is 15 residues. Losses at the gene ends were 3 bases for V and 7 bases for J; bases not matched to a gene: 7. Per germline, CDR1 DFQATT and CDR2 SNEGSKA (reference sequence). The CDR3 DNA follows: TGCAGTGCTAGTGTGCCGGGACAGGGGGCAAATGAGCAGTTCTTC. Protein: CSASVPGQGANEQFF.

Concerning this clonotype itself: Compared with germline, one end of the junction differs, possibly owing to a read error. This chain joins TRBV30 and TRBJ1-2; D not resolved. CDR1 and CDR2 (germline): GTSNPN, SVGIG (reference sequence). The CDR3 sequence is 16 residues long. The CDR3 here is CAWPRGRYRKTYGHTF. The CDR3 bases are TGTGCCTGGCCCAGAGGGCGTTATAGAAAGACCTATGGCCACACCTTC.

This clonotype has a handful of counts. The chain couples TRBV6-6 to TRBJ2-5, with a possible D match to TRBD2 (6 bases). The CDR3 consists of 17 residues. Germline assignment: CDR1 MNHNY and CDR2 SVGAGI (reference sequence). V shed 2 bases and J shed 4 bases, with 20 bases lying between them. The CDR3 sequence: CASSYVLGQEGLETQYF. For the CDR3, the DNA is TGTGCCAGCAGTTACGTGTTAGGGCAGGAGGGCCTAGAGACCCAGTACTTC.

In its sample, this clonotype was seen many times. The V and J genes are TRBV28 and TRBJ2-2; no clear D. CDR1 and CDR2 (germline): MDHEN, SYDVKM. Trimming stripped 6 bases from V and 4 bases from J, with 15 bases between. The CDR3 loop spans 15 amino acids. CDR3 sequence (DNA): TGTGCCAGCAGCCCCGGTTCCGTCGCCACCGGGGAGCTGTTTTTT. This codes for CASSPGSVATGELFF.

As regards this clonotype: A read error is possible here, since a much larger clone lies one base away. The CDR3 nucleotides read TGTGCCAGCGGCTTGGGGGGGGACGGACAGCCCCAGCATTTT. Translated, it gives CASGLGGDGQPQHF. The chain couples TRBV5-4 to TRBJ1-5; perhaps TRBD1 as D (5 bases). This CDR3 contains 14 residues. CDR1 is SGHNT, CDR2 YYREEE, per germline (reference sequence).

A note on this clonotype: This may come from a read error, since a much larger clone is one base off. This sequence joins TRBV12-3 or TRBV12-4 and TRBJ1-2; unclear D gene. The length of the CDR3 is 17 residues. In DNA, the CDR3 is TGTGTCAGCAGTGGAATTCCCAGCTTCCGAAAGACCTATGGCTACACCTTC. It specifies CVSSGIPSFRKTYGYTF.

As to this clonotype: This may come from a read error, since a much larger clone is one base off. This CDR3 is missing its conserved last phenylalanine or tryptophan, likely due to a read error. The CDR3 DNA reads as TGCGCCAGCAGCTCGGAGCGAGGACGTCGAAAGACCTATGGCTACACCCTC. This sequence encodes CASSSERGRRKTYGYTL. J is TRBJ1-2 and V is TRBV4-3; D is uncertain. V shed 5 bases and J shed 4 bases, with 23 bases lying between them. Per germline, CDR1 LGHNA and CDR2 YSLEER. This CDR3 spans 17 amino acids.

This clonotype was recorded many times. The chain has TRBV5-6 and TRBJ1-6, with 7 bases identical to TRBD1. Germline loops: CDR1 SGHDT, CDR2 YYEEEE. Trimming removed 5 bases from V and 9 bases from J; junction bases left unmatched: 8. The CDR3 is made up of 14 amino acids. Written as DNA, the CDR3 is TGTGCCAGCAGTATGACAGGGAAGGGTTCACCCCTCCACTTT. Amino acid sequence: CASSMTGKGSPLHF. Full variable domain (remainder filled in from reference TRBV5-6 and TRBJ1-6): DAGVTQSPTHLIKTRGQQVTLRCSPKSGHDTVSWYQQALGQGPQFIFQYYEEEERQRGNFPDRFSGHQFPNYSSELNVNALLLGDSALYLCASSMTGKGSPLHFGNGTRLTVT.

Concerning this clonotype: This sequence may be a read error, since a much larger clone differs from it by one base. The rearrangement uses TRBV20-1 and TRBJ1-5; D is unclear. The CDR3 contains 13 residues. Germline values: CDR1 DFQATT, CDR2 SNEGSKA (reference sequence). V lost 0 bases, J lost 7 bases, and 10 bases lay in between. CDR3 region: CSARDPFRQPQHF. Written as DNA, the CDR3 is TGCAGTGCTAGAGATCCGTTTCGCCAGCCCCAGCATTTT.

About this clonotype: A much bigger clone sits one base away, suggesting this may be a read error. CDR3 DNA sequence: TGCGCCAGCAGTCGGACTCCCATCGGGGAGCTGTTTTTT. This sequence encodes CASSRTPIGELFF. The chain has TRBV5-1 and TRBJ2-2; possible D gene TRBD2, 5 bases. Deletions cut 5 bases from V and 7 bases from J, with 12 bases between. The CDR3 totals 13 residues. Germline-derived CDR1 and CDR2 are SGHRS and YFSETQ.

This clonotype has ten or more counts. The rearrangement uses TRBV2 and TRBJ1-1; D possibly corresponds to TRBD1 (6 bases). Germline CDR1 is SNHLY and CDR2 is FYNNEI. Trimming took 6 bases from V and 5 from J, leaving 19 bases between them. The CDR3 length is 15 residues. CDR3 nucleotides: TGTGCCAGCAGAGCCAGACAGGCGGTCGATACTGAAGCTTTCTTT. Protein product: CASRARQAVDTEAFF.

Many counts were recorded for this clonotype. The V call is TRBV9, the J call TRBJ1-5, with 7 bases matching TRBD1. The length of the CDR3 is 14 residues. Looked up from germline, CDR1 is SGDLS and CDR2 is YYNGEE. Germline trimming cut 4 bases from V and 4 bases from J; bases unmatched to any gene: 5. The CDR3 loop is CASSRTGGNQPQHF. The CDR3 DNA sequence: TGTGCCAGCAGCAGGACAGGAGGGAATCAGCCCCAGCATTTT.

A remark on this clonotype: A read error is possible here, since a much larger clone lies one base away. This chain uses TRBV20-1 with TRBJ2-5, with 10 positions matching TRBD1. The germline CDR1 and CDR2 sequences are DFQATT and SNEGSKA (reference sequence). This CDR3 is 16 amino acids long. CDR3 residues: CSAKQTGTGVGEAQYF. The CDR3 region has the DNA TGCAGTGCTAAACAAACCGGGACAGGGGTAGGAGAGGCCCAGTACTTC.

On this clonotype itself: One base away lies a much larger clone, so this may be a sequencing read error. V gene TRBV4-1 combines with J gene TRBJ1-3; tentatively, D is TRBD1 (5 bases). Germline V gene sequence: CDR1 MGHRA, CDR2 YSYEKL. This CDR3 spans 17 amino acids. CDR3 protein: CASSRKGLRDSGNTTYF. CDR3 bases: TGCGCCAGCAGTAGAAAGGGGCTGAGAGACTCTGGAAACACCACATATTTT.

Points on this clonotype: This clone may be a read error of a much larger clone one base away. The chain recombines TRBV28 with TRBJ2-2; a weak D match, TRBD2 (6 bases). CDR1 and CDR2 from the germline V gene are MDHEN and SYDVKM. The CDR3 contains 16 residues. Trimming cost V 5 bases and J 4 bases, with 17 bases left between them. The CDR3 protein is CASSPRSSGSTGELFF. The DNA of the CDR3 is TGTGCCAGCAGTCCGAGAAGTAGCGGCAGCACCGGGGAGCTGTTTTTT.

This clonotype was seen a handful of times. The genes are TRBV28 and TRBJ2-3; TRBD2 matches 8 bases. The CDR3 is 15 amino acids. Trimming removed 3 bases from V and 3 bases from J; junction bases left unmatched: 5. The V gene's germline CDR1 is MDHEN and CDR2 SYDVKM. The CDR3: CASSLPGGPTDTQYF. For the CDR3, the DNA is TGTGCCAGCAGTTTGCCGGGAGGGCCGACAGATACGCAGTATTTT. Combining the CDR3 with reference TRBV28 and TRBJ2-3 gives the whole variable domain DVKVTQSSRYLVKRTGEKVFLECVQDMDHENMFWYRQDPGLGLRLIYFSYDVKMKEKGDIPEGYSVSREKKERFSLILESASTNQTSMYLCASSLPGGPTDTQYFGPGTRLTVL.

The chain carries TRBV2 and TRBJ2-1; D is uncertain. The CDR3 length is 15 residues. The germline V and J ends were trimmed by 8 bases and 6 bases, with 20 bases remaining between them. Germline V gene lookup returns CDR1 SNHLY and CDR2 FYNNEI. In nucleotides, the CDR3 is TGTGCCAGCGGTGTAATAGCCCGGTCTGCCAATGAGCAGTTCTTC. It is translated as CASGVIARSANEQFF. The full variable domain, its missing parts supplied by reference TRBV2 and TRBJ2-1, is EPEVTQTPSHQVTQMGQEVILRCVPISNHLYFYWYRQILGQKVEFLVSFYNNEISEKSEIFDDQFSVERPDGSNFTLKIRSTKLEDSAMYFCASGVIARSANEQFFGPGTRLTVL.